This T cell receptor beta chain was captured in a study of lymphopenia after photon versus proton radiotherapy (dated by TCRdb to between 2018 and 2021). For the study in its entirety: Photon and proton radiation therapy were compared by the study for their immunological effects in patients with gastrointestinal tumors who developed high-grade lymphopenia. The cohort comprised approximately 21 patients with gastrointestinal tumors who received either photon or proton therapy and then developed lymphopenia. The study was designed to characterize how the impact on the immune system differs between the two radiation modalities.

Paper-wide results and their limitations: The authors looked at the survival association only in patients who died, and they framed better survival with proton therapy as a possibility rather than a demonstrated result. After the lymphocyte count nadir, oligoclonal expansion, especially of CD8+ Temra cells, was observed in photon-treated repertoires, and the drop in diversity was driven by this expansion. Across the cohort, a larger post-nadir drop in TCR diversity was inversely correlated with overall survival time among patients who died. Proton-treated patients stayed relatively stable during treatment, while photon-treated patients lost naive T cells and TCR diversity and gained effector/memory populations.

The library was generated by the immunoSEQ multiplex PCR assay. T cell repertoires were profiled with deep sequencing of rearranged TCR beta loci together with multiparametric flow cytometry. TCRdb took this table from immuneACCESS and kept in-frame rearrangements with V and J called. Such tables lack part of the clones; where checked against another copy, unresolved V genes explain under half of the gap, and the rest is unexplained. The sample table contains over 50,000 clones; only one count was recorded for approximately 83% of them. Approximately 2% of the sample is taken by the ten largest. With respect to this clone: It lacks a known antigen. It has no much larger one-base neighbor in the sample; base qualities were not kept.

Trimming takes 0 bases from V and 0 bases from J, and the germline ends sit 13 bases apart. Measured from the cysteine to the phenylalanine, the CDR3 is 17 residues long. The sequence is cut down to CDR3 DNA, 51 bases in frame from base 1. CDR1 and CDR2, looked up from the germline V gene, are SGDLS and YYNGEE. The chain uses TRBV9 and TRBJ1-3, with no reliable assignment of the D segment. The material was peripheral blood, obtained from a patient treated with photon-based radiotherapy. The receptor was isolated from a man in his forties or fifties with gastric cancer. Here is the DNA: TGTGCCAGCAGCGTAGGGATAGGAAAGGACTCTGGAAACACCATATATTTT. The translation is CASSVGIGKDSGNTIYF. With the portions outside the CDR3 filled from the reference TRBV9 and TRBJ1-3 genes, the complete variable region becomes DSGVTQTPKHLITATGQRVTLRCSPRSGDLSVYWYQQSLDQGLQFLIQYYNGEERAKGNILERFSAQQFPDLHSELNLSSLELGDSALYFCASSVGIGKDSGNTIYFGEGSWLTVV.